Below are 8 T cell receptor beta chains sequenced from a single sample in a study of CD8 T cells in ankylosing spondylitis. TCRdb ran MiXCR on the 5' RACE reads and lists one entry per CDR3 protein. In the table there are about 230,000 distinct CDR3 sequences, approximately 7.6% of which are singletons. The sequenced sample was blood, either unsorted or a sorted T cell fraction (not recorded which). The origin of the receptors is a female donor with ankylosing spondylitis or in good health (not recorded which).

The chain carries TRBV29-1 and TRBJ2-7, with D uncertain. Trimming left V 7 bases short and J 4 bases short, with 11 bases between. Germline-derived CDR1 and CDR2 are SQVTM and ANQGSEA. The CDR3 extends over 11 amino acids. CDR3 sequence: CSAVSGYEQYF. The CDR3 DNA is TGCAGCGCTGTATCGGGTTACGAGCAGTACTTC.

There are many counts of this clonotype. This sequence joins TRBV11-2 and TRBJ2-1; possibly TRBD2 for D (6 bases). CDR1 and CDR2 (germline): SGHAT, FQNNGV. V dropped 1 base and J dropped 9 bases, with 16 bases sitting between them. The CDR3 is 15 residues long. DNA for the CDR3: TGTGCCAGCAGCTTAGGCGGGATGCCCAGCGGTGAGCAGTTCTTC. Protein sequence: CASSLGGMPSGEQFF.

The table lists this clonotype with many counts. The V call is TRBV20-1, the J call TRBJ1-1; D not certain. Germline-derived CDR1 and CDR2 are DFQATT and SNEGSKA (reference sequence). The CDR3 is 16 amino acids. The ends were cut back, 3 bases at V and 2 bases at J, with 19 bases in the middle. The CDR3 here is CSARGYPGKKNTEAFF. The CDR3 nucleotides read TGCAGTGCTAGGGGTTATCCGGGAAAGAAAAACACTGAAGCTTTCTTT.

V and J are TRBV6-2 or TRBV6-3 and TRBJ2-3, with D possibly matching TRBD1 (5 bases). Trimming took 2 bases from V and 4 from J, leaving 10 bases between them. This CDR3 has 14 residues. Germline V CDR1 and CDR2: MNHEY, SVGEGT. CDR3 in amino acids: CASSYGIGADTQYF. CDR3 sequence (DNA): TGTGCCAGCAGTTACGGGATAGGGGCAGATACGCAGTATTTT.

This clonotype occurred many times. The J gene is TRBJ1-5, the V gene TRBV7-8; a weak D match, TRBD1 (5 bases). The CDR3 runs to 14 residues. Deletions cut 1 base from V and 3 bases from J, with 7 bases between. Germline CDR1 SGHVS, CDR2 FQNEAQ. CDR3 amino acids: CASSLGRANQPQHF. In DNA form, the CDR3 reads TGTGCCAGCAGCTTAGGCAGGGCCAATCAGCCCCAGCATTTT.

In this sample, this clonotype turned up many times. The chain carries TRBV7-9 and TRBJ2-1; no clear D. Germline values: CDR1 SEHNR, CDR2 FQNEAQ (reference sequence). Trimming left V 1 base short and J 7 bases short, with 14 bases between. The CDR3 spans 15 residues. CDR3 sequence: CASSLGNGPQNEQFF. For the CDR3, the DNA is TGTGCCAGCAGCTTAGGGAACGGACCTCAGAATGAGCAGTTCTTC.

This clonotype has a count of ten or more. The chain recombines TRBV6-1 with TRBJ2-2; D is uncertain. Germline V gives CDR1 MNHNS, CDR2 SASEGT. Trimming took 7 bases from V and 4 from J, leaving 13 bases between them. The CDR3 totals 14 residues. CDR3 sequence reads: CASTDGPSTGELFF. The CDR3 DNA reads TGTGCCAGCACGGATGGCCCCTCCACCGGGGAGCTGTTTTTT.

This clonotype was found many times. The rearrangement links TRBV12-3 or TRBV12-4 to TRBJ2-3; D unresolved. The CDR3 length is 11 residues. V shed 2 bases and J shed 7 bases, with 4 bases lying between them. CDR3: CASSLTNTQYF. The CDR3 DNA is TGTGCCAGCAGTTTAACGAATACGCAGTATTTT.